Below, 29 T cell receptor beta chains from the same sample are listed, as sequenced in a study of cytomegalovirus exposure and HLA in healthy donors. Primers: 60 Vbeta forward and 13 Jbeta reverse. TCRdb's table, derived via immunoSEQ multiplex PCR, lists solely in-frame clones and lacks some. The table lists about 190,000 clones, roughly 80% of them singletons. The specimen sequenced was PBMCs. Source of these receptors: a man aged 50 to 59 in good health and CMV-seronegative.

J is TRBJ2-4 and V is TRBV18; TRBD2 is a possible D gene (6 bases). The CDR3 has 15 amino acids. The germline CDR1 and CDR2 sequences are KGHSH and LQKENI. The V gene lost 1 base and the J gene lost 7 bases, with 14 bases spanning the gap. The CDR3 sequence: CASSPRVEGMNIQYF. CDR3 DNA: TGTGCCAGCTCACCACGGGTGGAGGGAATGAACATTCAGTACTTC.

The chain recombines TRBV5-6 with TRBJ2-3; D possibly corresponds to TRBD2 (6 bases). The CDR3 covers 14 residues. The V end lost 0 bases, the J end lost 5 bases, and 10 bases lay between the germline ends. Germline values: CDR1 SGHDT, CDR2 YYEEEE. As DNA, the CDR3 is TGTGCCAGCAGCTTGGAACTAGCAGGAGATACGCAGTATTTT. As protein: CASSLELAGDTQYF. The full variable domain, in which reference TRBV5-6 and TRBJ2-3 provide the parts outside the CDR3, is DAGVTQSPTHLIKTRGQQVTLRCSPKSGHDTVSWYQQALGQGPQFIFQYYEEEERQRGNFPDRFSGHQFPNYSSELNVNALLLGDSALYLCASSLELAGDTQYFGPGTRLTVL.

CDR3 in amino acids: CASSVVTVQTTEAFF. The CDR3 bases are TGTGCCAGCAGCGTAGTTACAGTTCAAACGACTGAAGCTTTCTTT. The chain carries TRBV9 and TRBJ1-1; D is unresolved. The germline CDR1 and CDR2 sequences are SGDLS and YYNGEE. The germline V and J ends were trimmed by 0 bases and 5 bases, with 14 bases remaining between them. The CDR3 covers 15 residues.

The chain is built from TRBV10-3 and TRBJ1-2; TRBD1 matches 8 bases. The CDR3 loop spans 14 amino acids. Germline lookup yields CDR1 ENHRY and CDR2 SYGVKD. Germline trimming cut 2 bases from V and 7 bases from J; bases unmatched to any gene: 6. This chain's CDR3 is CAISERQGYSGYTF. CDR3 coding DNA: TGTGCCATCAGTGAGCGACAGGGGTATTCTGGCTACACCTTC.

DNA of the CDR3: TGTGCCAGCAGCCCGGGGACAGGGTGGGCCGGGGAGCTGTTTTTT. The encoded protein is CASSPGTGWAGELFF. V is TRBV7-2 and J is TRBJ2-2; TRBD1 matches at 9 bases. Germline V gives CDR1 SGHTA, CDR2 FQGNSA. The length of the CDR3 is 15 residues. The junction had 7 bases not matched to a gene; V was cut back by 5 bases and J by 6 bases.

This clone was seen once. Compared with germline, one end of the junction differs, possibly owing to a read error. The chain links TRBV7-9 to TRBJ2-6, with TRBD2 as a possible D gene (7 bases). CDR3 size: 19 residues. Per the germline V gene, CDR1 is SEHNR and CDR2 is FQNEAQ (reference sequence). The CDR3 loop reads CSSSRLTPSGGYGANVLTF. CDR3 DNA: TGTTCCAGCAGCCGATTAACACCTTCGGGGGGCTATGGGGCCAACGTCCTGACTTTC.

This chain uses TRBV10-3 with TRBJ2-3; TRBD2 matches at 11 bases. The germline V gene has CDR1 ENHRY and CDR2 SYGVKD. The V gene end was trimmed by 7 bases and the J gene end by 8 bases; junction bases not matched to a gene: 5. This CDR3 has 13 amino acids. The CDR3: CAIKLAGELTQYF. The CDR3 coding sequence is TGTGCCATCAAACTAGCGGGGGAGCTTACGCAGTATTTT.

The chain combines TRBV10-3 with TRBJ1-5; 11 nucleotides agree with TRBD1. CDR3 size: 15 residues. The germline CDR1 and CDR2 sequences are ENHRY and SYGVKD. The ends lost 0 bases at V and 7 bases at J; junction bases unmatched: 2. In DNA, the CDR3 is TGTGCCATCAGTGAGTCTCGGACAGGGGGCCAGCCCCAGCATTTT. Translating gives CAISESRTGGQPQHF.

V is TRBV28 and J is TRBJ1-1, with a weak D call TRBD1 (6 bases). CDR1 and CDR2 (germline): MDHEN, SYDVKM. The CDR3 is made up of 19 amino acids. Trimming left V 5 bases short and J 2 bases short, with 27 bases between. CDR3 loop: CASSDRHIIEQGLNTEAFF. The CDR3 bases are TGTGCCAGCAGTGACCGCCACATTATTGAACAGGGTCTAAACACTGAAGCTTTCTTT.

The chain joins TRBV30 to TRBJ2-1; 10 bases are a match to TRBD2. The germline gives CDR1 GTSNPN, CDR2 SVGIG (reference sequence). This CDR3 has 15 residues. The V segment lost 2 bases and the J segment 7 bases; nucleotides outside the gene matches: 8. CDR3 amino acids: CAWSPGASGGNEQFF. CDR3 nucleotide sequence: TGTGCCTGGAGTCCTGGGGCTAGCGGGGGTAATGAGCAGTTCTTC.

This clone was recorded once. This chain joins TRBV30 and TRBJ1-5, with TRBD1 identical over 7 bases. Germline V gene sequence: CDR1 GTSNPN, CDR2 SVGIG (reference sequence). V shed 5 bases and J 0 bases; nucleotides not matched to a gene: 7. The CDR3 length is 15 residues. CDR3 in amino acids: CAWSKGAGSNQPQHF. The CDR3 DNA reads as TGTGCCTGGTCTAAGGGGGCGGGTAGCAATCAGCCCCAGCATTTT.

The chain combines TRBV2 with TRBJ2-7; D is unclear. This CDR3 region has 13 residues. The germline V gene has CDR1 SNHLY and CDR2 FYNNEI. Trimming shortened V by 10 bases and J by 2 bases, and 15 bases separated the two germline ends. The CDR3 DNA is TGTGCCACCCTATGGTTAGATACCTACGAGCAGTACTTC. The encoded protein is CATLWLDTYEQYF.

The chain is built from TRBV27 and TRBJ2-2; D is ambiguous. The CDR3 totals 13 residues. The ends were cut back, 5 bases at V and 5 bases at J, with 9 bases in the middle. CDR1 and CDR2 from the germline V gene are MNHEY and SMNVEV (reference sequence). The CDR3 nucleotides read TGTGCCAGCAGTCTCTGGCCAACCGGGGAGCTGTTTTTT. This translates into CASSLWPTGELFF.

The genes are TRBV5-4 and TRBJ1-4, with a weak D call TRBD1 (5 bases). This CDR3 has 14 residues. Trimming took 1 base from V and 5 from J, leaving 9 bases between them. In germline, CDR1 is SGHNT, CDR2 YYREEE (reference sequence). In DNA, the CDR3 is TGTGCCAGCAGCTTGCAGGGTTACAATGAAAAACTGTTTTTT. Translated, it gives CASSLQGYNEKLFF.

This chain uses TRBV10-3 with TRBJ2-7; TRBD1 aligns across 7 bases. CDR1 is ENHRY, CDR2 SYGVKD, per germline. This CDR3 has 15 residues. Trimming took 7 bases from V and 2 from J; bases not matched to a gene: 11. The CDR3 here is CAIKGGSGNPYEQYF. In DNA form, the CDR3 reads TGTGCCATCAAAGGGGGCAGCGGCAACCCCTACGAGCAGTACTTC.

This CDR3 is CASSLPGGANVLTF. For the CDR3, the DNA is TGCGCCAGCAGCCTTCCTGGCGGGGCCAACGTCCTGACTTTC. The rearrangement joins TRBV4-1 to TRBJ2-6, with D unclear. This CDR3 region has 14 residues. Between the trimmed V and J ends, which lost 4 bases and 4 bases, there was a span of 8 bases. Germline V lookup: CDR1 MGHRA, CDR2 YSYEKL.

The chain joins TRBV25-1 to TRBJ2-2; TRBD2 might be the D (6 bases). This CDR3 contains 12 residues. The V end was cut by 7 bases, the J end by 4 bases, with 7 bases between. The germline CDR1 and CDR2 sequences are MGHDK and SYGVNS. DNA for the CDR3: TGTGCCAGCAACGGGGGCACCGGGGAGCTGTTTTTT. Its translation: CASNGGTGELFF. The full variable domain, with the rest looked up from reference TRBV25-1 and TRBJ2-2, is EADIYQTPRYLVIGTGKKITLECSQTMGHDKMYWYQQDPGMELHLIHYSYGVNSTEKGDLSSESTVSRIRTEHFPLTLESARPSHTSQYLCASNGGTGELFFGEGSRLTVL.

V and J are TRBV7-9 and TRBJ2-3, with a possible D match to TRBD2 (5 bases). The CDR3 is 15 residues long. Germline CDR1 and CDR2: SEHNR and FQNEAQ (reference sequence). V lost 4 bases, J lost 0 bases, and 11 bases lay in between. The CDR3 DNA follows: TGTGCCAGCAGCTACCTTGAGGGTAGCACAGATACGCAGTATTTT. Translated: CASSYLEGSTDTQYF.

The rearrangement links TRBV15 to TRBJ2-5; perhaps TRBD2 as D (6 bases). Germline CDR1 reads LNHNV; CDR2 reads YYDKDF (reference sequence). The CDR3 extends over 12 amino acids. The V gene lost 9 bases and the J gene lost 4 bases, with 12 bases spanning the gap. The CDR3 bases are TGTGCCACGACGATGGAGGGAGAGACCCAGTACTTC. Translating gives CATTMEGETQYF.

The chain employs TRBV19 and TRBJ1-2; a possible D gene is TRBD1 (6 bases). Trimming stripped 3 bases from V and 8 bases from J, with 13 bases between. Per germline, CDR1 LNHDA and CDR2 SQIVND (reference sequence). The CDR3 length is 13 residues. CDR3 DNA sequence: TGTGCCAGTAGTATGGCGGACAGAGGGGGCTACACCTTC. It yields the protein CASSMADRGGYTF. The whole variable domain, remainder taken from reference TRBV19 and TRBJ1-2, is DGGITQSPKYLFRKEGQNVTLSCEQNLNHDAMYWYRQDPGQGLRLIYYSQIVNDFQKGDIAEGYSVSREKKESFPLTVTSAQKNPTAFYLCASSMADRGGYTFGSGTRLTVV.

The chain carries TRBV4-2 and TRBJ2-2, with 7 bases identical to TRBD2. CDR3 length equals 16 residues. V dropped 4 bases and J dropped 7; count of bases not matched to a gene: 12. Germline V gene lookup returns CDR1 LGHNA and CDR2 YNFKEQ. The DNA for the CDR3 is TGTGCCAGCAGCCCGAAAGGGGAGGGTGGCGTCGGGGAGCTGTTTTTT. Translating gives CASSPKGEGGVGELFF.

This CDR3 is CASSSSGGAYNEQFF. The CDR3 nucleotides read TGTGCCAGCAGCTCTAGCGGGGGGGCTTACAATGAGCAGTTCTTC. The V call is TRBV9, the J call TRBJ2-1; 12 positions match TRBD2. Germline trimming cut 4 bases from V and 4 bases from J; bases unmatched to any gene: 3. Germline V CDR1 and CDR2: SGDLS, YYNGEE. The length of the CDR3 is 15 residues.

The rearrangement joins TRBV9 to TRBJ1-2; possible D gene TRBD1, 5 bases. Trimming cost V 3 bases and J 0 bases, with 9 bases left between them. The CDR3 contains 14 residues. From germline, CDR1 is SGDLS and CDR2 YYNGEE. CDR3 amino acids: CASSGGGPNYGYTF. The CDR3 DNA follows: TGTGCCAGCAGCGGGGGCGGCCCTAACTATGGCTACACCTTC.

A note on this clone: At one of its ends the junction is not consistent with the germline gene, which may arise from a read error. CDR3 sequence: CSSTLGTSRGLYGYTF. In DNA form, the CDR3 reads TGTTCCAGCACCCTCGGGACCTCGCGGGGGCTCTATGGCTACACCTTC. The V gene is TRBV7-9, the J gene TRBJ1-2; D is possibly TRBD1 (6 bases). The CDR3 is 16 amino acids. The germline V gene has CDR1 SEHNR and CDR2 FQNEAQ (reference sequence). Together with reference TRBV7-9 and TRBJ1-2, the CDR3 gives the full variable domain: DTGVSQNPRHKITKRGQNVTFRCDPISEHNRLYWYRQTLGQGPEFLTYFQNEAQLEKSRLLSDRFSAERPKGSFSTLEIQRTEQGDSAMYLCSSTLGTSRGLYGYTFGSGTRLTVV.

This chain joins TRBV5-8 and TRBJ1-5; D perhaps matches TRBD1 (5 bases). The ends were cut back, 4 bases at V and 6 bases at J, with 17 bases in the middle. The germline CDR1 and CDR2 sequences are SGHTS and YDEGEE. This CDR3 has 15 amino acids. The CDR3 loop is CASSVGTGWSQPQHF. The CDR3, as DNA: TGTGCCAGCAGCGTGGGCACAGGATGGTCTCAGCCCCAGCATTTT.

The chain recombines TRBV4-2 with TRBJ1-6; a possible D gene is TRBD1 (6 bases). Trimming stripped 1 base from V and 6 bases from J, with 10 bases between. Looked up from germline, CDR1 is LGHNA and CDR2 is YNFKEQ. The CDR3 loop spans 15 amino acids. The CDR3 coding sequence is TGTGCCAGCAGCCAAGCCGGGACACCTAATTCACCCCTCCACTTT. Translated, it gives CASSQAGTPNSPLHF.

V gene TRBV6-1 combines with J gene TRBJ1-6; D ambiguous. V lost 5 bases and J lost 7, with 15 bases in between. Germline V gene data show CDR1 as MNHNS and CDR2 as SASEGT. The CDR3 runs to 15 residues. CDR3 sequence reads: CASSSFLGANSPLHF. In DNA, the CDR3 is TGTGCCAGCAGTTCATTCCTAGGAGCCAATTCACCCCTCCACTTT.

V is TRBV7-2 and J is TRBJ2-7; perhaps TRBD1 as D (5 bases). V gave up 5 bases and J gave up 0 bases, with 8 bases separating them. The V gene's germline CDR1 is SGHTA and CDR2 FQGNSA. The CDR3 spans 13 residues. This CDR3 is CASSKDISYEQYF. Written as DNA, the CDR3 is TGTGCCAGCAGCAAGGACATCTCCTACGAGCAGTACTTC.

The chain recombines TRBV11-3 with TRBJ2-7; D is undetermined. V lost 1 base and J lost 6, with 10 bases in between. Germline lookup yields CDR1 SGHNT and CDR2 YENEEA. This CDR3 has 13 amino acids. The CDR3 DNA reads TGTGCCAGCAGCTTAGTTGAAGGAGCCGAGCAGTACTTC. Amino acid sequence: CASSLVEGAEQYF.